This TCR beta chain was documented in a study of T-cell memory formation after mild COVID-19. Germline-derived CDR1 and CDR2 are LGHNA and YNFKEQ. This CDR3 comprises 17 residues. V shed 1 base and J 2 bases; nucleotides not matched to a gene: 9. This clonotype was detected a few times. TCRdb re-called the 5' RACE reads with MiXCR, one entry per CDR3 protein. In the table there are 220,000 or so distinct CDR3 sequences, around 9.5% of which are singletons. The sequenced sample consisted of PBMCs or a T cell subset sorted from them (not recorded which). The receptor comes from a man in his late teens or twenties who had mild COVID-19 (a few samples of this study predate the infection). Cell type and time point are not known. The rearrangement uses TRBV4-2 and TRBJ2-5, with 8 bases that match TRBD2. CDR3 region: CASSQAAGTGGQETQYF. For the CDR3, the DNA is TGTGCCAGCAGCCAAGCCGCCGGGACGGGGGGGCAAGAGACCCAGTACTTC.